The TCR beta chain under discussion was sequenced for a study of blood T cells in healthy people across ages. Study-level points and caveats: Comparison with aged donors showed that long-lived donors had more naive CD4+ cells and higher diversity. In older individuals, TCR beta diversity per million T cells was lower, falling roughly linearly with age.

V was shortened by 1 base and J by 5 bases, with 15 bases between the two germline ends. Germline CDR1 and CDR2: DFQATT and SNEGSKA (reference sequence). CDR3 length: 15 residues. Together with a sample-barcoded 5' primer, a J-beta primer mix was included in a second PCR lasting roughly 6 to 12 cycles. TCRdb recomputed calls from the 5' RACE reads with MiXCR, one row per CDR3 protein. The sample has about 800,000 distinct CDR3 sequences, 46% seen once. About this clonotype itself: Its antigen remains unknown.

Sequencing input: blood. This clonotype originated in a man older than 75 in good health. The chain is built from TRBV20-1 and TRBJ2-1; D is possibly TRBD2 (6 bases). CDR3 sequence (DNA): TGCAGTGCTAGAGGCGGAGGAGCGGGCCACAATGAGCAGTTCTTC. Amino acids: CSARGGGAGHNEQFF.